This T cell receptor (beta chain) was retrieved from a study of somatic mutations in cytotoxic T cells in rheumatoid arthritis. Some clones are missing from TCRdb's copy, which holds only in-frame ones; the method was immunoSEQ multiplex PCR. This sample has approximately 9,700 clones, with 70% to 90% found just once. After CD4+ and CD8+ cells were isolated by positive magnetic bead selection, their purity was checked by flow cytometry. From germline, CDR1 is SGHKS and CDR2 YYEKEE (reference sequence). The length of the CDR3 is 16 residues. With V trimmed by 4 bases and J by 3 bases, 7 bases remained unmatched. On this clone itself: The target antigen is unknown.

Findings and limits, study-wide: A largest CD8+ clone above 20% of CD8+ cells occurred in about an eighth of the 65 patients.

The sequence derives from an adult with rheumatoid arthritis. The sample comprised CD8+ T cells sorted from blood. The V gene is TRBV5-5, the J gene TRBJ2-2; 9 bases match TRBD1. CDR3 amino acids: CASSLIDRGYTGELFF. The CDR3 nucleotides are TGTGCCAGCAGCCTAATCGACAGGGGGTACACCGGGGAGCTGTTTTTT.